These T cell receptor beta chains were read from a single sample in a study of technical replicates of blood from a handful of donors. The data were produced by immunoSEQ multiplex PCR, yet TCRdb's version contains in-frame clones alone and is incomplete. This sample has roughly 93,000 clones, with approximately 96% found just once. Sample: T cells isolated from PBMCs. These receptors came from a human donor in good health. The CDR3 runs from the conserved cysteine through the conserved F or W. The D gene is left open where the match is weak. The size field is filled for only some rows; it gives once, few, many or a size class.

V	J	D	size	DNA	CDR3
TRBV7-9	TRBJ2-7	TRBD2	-	TGTGCCAGCAGCTCCGGGACTAGCTACGAGCAGTACTTC	CASSSGTSYEQYF
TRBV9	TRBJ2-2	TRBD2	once	TGTGCCAGCAGCGCCCTCGGGGGGACTAGCGTCCCCGGGGAGCTGTTTTTT	CASSALGGTSVPGELFF
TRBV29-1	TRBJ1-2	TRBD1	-	TGCAGCGTTACGGGACAGGACTATGGCTACACCTTC	CSVTGQDYGYTF
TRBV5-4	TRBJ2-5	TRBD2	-	TGTGCCAGCAGCTTCTTAGCGGGTCAAGAGACCCAGTACTTC	CASSFLAGQETQYF
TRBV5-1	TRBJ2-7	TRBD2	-	TGCGCCAGCAGCTTTGGGTGGGAGGGCTACGAGCAGTACTTC	CASSFGWEGYEQYF
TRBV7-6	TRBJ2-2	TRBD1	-	TGTGCCAGCAGCTTACCTCGACAGGGCCTGAACACCGGGGAGCTGTTTTTT	CASSLPRQGLNTGELFF
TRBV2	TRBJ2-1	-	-	TGTGCCAGCAGTGCGAGACAGCGAAATGAGCAGTTCTTC	CASSARQRNEQFF
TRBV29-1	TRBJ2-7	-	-	TGCAGCGTTGGTAAGGGAAGGGACACGTACGAGCAGTACTTC	CSVGKGRDTYEQYF
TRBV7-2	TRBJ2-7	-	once	TGTGCCAGCAGCTTACTTGGTGGTCCAGGGCGGGGCGAGCAGTACTTC	CASSLLGGPGRGEQYF
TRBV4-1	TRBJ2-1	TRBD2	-	TGCGCCAGCAGCCAGTTTTTAGCGGGAGAGCAGTTCTTC	CASSQFLAGEQFF
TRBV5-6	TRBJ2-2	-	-	TGTGCCAGCAGCTTGGTCGATAGGAACACCGGGGAGCTGTTTTTT	CASSLVDRNTGELFF
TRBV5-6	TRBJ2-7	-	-	TGTGCCAGCCTGGGACAAACACTCGACGAGCAGTACTTC	CASLGQTLDEQYF
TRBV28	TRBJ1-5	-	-	TGTGCCAGCAGTACCCCGGAGGGTCTAACGGATCAGCCCCAGCATTTT	CASSTPEGLTDQPQHF
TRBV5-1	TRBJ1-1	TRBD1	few	TGCGCCAGCAGCTTAGACAGGGGGAGTGCTTTCTTT	CASSLDRGSAFF
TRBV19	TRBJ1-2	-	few	TGTGCCAGTAGTGCGCAACCTAGAGACTATGGCTACACCTTC	CASSAQPRDYGYTF
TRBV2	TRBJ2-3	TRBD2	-	TGTGCCAGCAGAGTGGGTGGGACTAGCGGATCCACAGATACGCAGTATTTT	CASRVGGTSGSTDTQYF
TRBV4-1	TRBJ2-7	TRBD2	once	TGCGCCAGCAGCCAAGCTCTAGCGGGAGGGTACGAGCAGTACTTC	CASSQALAGGYEQYF
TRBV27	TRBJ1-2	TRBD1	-	TGTGCCAGCAGAGCGACAGGGGAGCACTATGGCTACACCTTC	CASRATGEHYGYTF
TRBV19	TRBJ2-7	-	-	TGTGCCAGTAGTGCTCTCGGGTTTCGGAATTCCTACGAGCAGTACTTC	CASSALGFRNSYEQYF
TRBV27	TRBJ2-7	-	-	TGTGCCAGCAGTTGGGACACTAGGACCTACGAGCAGTACTTC	CASSWDTRTYEQYF
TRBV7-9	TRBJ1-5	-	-	TGTGCCAGCAGCTCACAGAGGGAGGTGGGGCAGCCCCAGCATTTT	CASSSQREVGQPQHF
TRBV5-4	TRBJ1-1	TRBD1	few	TGTGCCAGCAGCTCCCCAGGGGGAGGGAACACTGAAGCTTTCTTT	CASSSPGGGNTEAFF
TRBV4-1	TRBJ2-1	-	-	TGCGCCAGCAGCCAAGATCGGGTTCTCGCGCAATACAATGAGCAGTTCTTC	CASSQDRVLAQYNEQFF
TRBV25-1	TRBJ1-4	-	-	TGTGCCACCGGAGACAGTGAAAAACTGTTTTTT	CATGDSEKLFF
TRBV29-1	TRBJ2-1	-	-	TGCAGCGGGAGTCTGGCGGGCTCCTACAATGAGCAGTTCTTC	CSGSLAGSYNEQFF
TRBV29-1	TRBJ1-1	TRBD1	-	TGCAGCGGGGACAGGGGGCTCTCTTACACTGAAGCTTTCTTT	CSGDRGLSYTEAFF
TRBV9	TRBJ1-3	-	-	TGTGCCAGCAGCGTATGGGGAGGGCCTGGAAACACCATATATTTT	CASSVWGGPGNTIYF
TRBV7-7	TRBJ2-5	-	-	TGTGCCAGCAGCTTACGGGGGTCCCAAGAGACCCAGTACTTC	CASSLRGSQETQYF
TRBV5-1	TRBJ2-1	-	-	TGCGCCAGCAGCTTTGCCCGGGTCACCTACAATGAGCAGTTCTTC	CASSFARVTYNEQFF
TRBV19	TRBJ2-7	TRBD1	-	TGTGCCAGTAGTAAAGGGACAGGACCCTACGAGCAGTACTTC	CASSKGTGPYEQYF
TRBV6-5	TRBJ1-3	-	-	TGTGCCAGCCGGGTTGTCGCTTCTGGAAACACCATATATTTT	CASRVVASGNTIYF
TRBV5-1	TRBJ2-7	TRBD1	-	TGCGCCAGCAGCTTGGATCCGGGACAGGGGGCTTACGAGCAGTACTTC	CASSLDPGQGAYEQYF
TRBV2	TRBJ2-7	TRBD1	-	TGTGCCAGCAGTTCCCGGGACAGCTACGAGCAGTACTTC	CASSSRDSYEQYF
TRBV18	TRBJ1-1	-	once	TGTGCCAGCTCACCTGACCCACAGGGGAACACTGAAGCTTTCTTT	CASSPDPQGNTEAFF
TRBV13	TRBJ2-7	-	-	TGTGCCAGCAGCTTATCGTACTTCTCCTACGAGCAGTACTTC	CASSLSYFSYEQYF
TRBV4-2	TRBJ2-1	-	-	TGTGCCAGCAGCCAGGCTAGGGGGAGCTCCTACAATGAGCAGTTCTTC	CASSQARGSSYNEQFF
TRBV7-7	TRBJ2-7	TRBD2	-	TGTGCTAGCAGCCCCGGGACTATCTCCTACGAGCAGTACTTC	CASSPGTISYEQYF
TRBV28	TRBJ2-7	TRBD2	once	TGTGCCGCCAGCCGGGAGGACGGGATCTACGAGCAGTACTTC	CAASREDGIYEQYF
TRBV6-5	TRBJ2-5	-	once	TGTGCCAGCAGTGCCGGACTGAAAGAGACCCAGTACTTC	CASSAGLKETQYF
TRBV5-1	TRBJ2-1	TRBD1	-	TGCGCCAGCAGCTTCGATCAGGGGGCGAAGTACAATGAGCAGTTCTTC	CASSFDQGAKYNEQFF
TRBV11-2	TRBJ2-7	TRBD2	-	TGTGCCAGCAGCTTTACTAGCGGGAGGGTTGGGGCGTACGAGCAGTACTTC	CASSFTSGRVGAYEQYF
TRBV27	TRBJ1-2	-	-	TGTGCCAGCACCCCGGGGGGCCCATGGGGCTACACCTTC	CASTPGGPWGYTF
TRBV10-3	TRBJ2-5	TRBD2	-	TGTGCCATCAGTACGGGACTAGCGGGGTTTCAAGAGACCCAGTACTTC	CAISTGLAGFQETQYF
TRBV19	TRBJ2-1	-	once	TGTGCCAGTAGTATTCCCCCCTTGGCCAGCTCCTACAATGAGCAGTTCTTC	CASSIPPLASSYNEQFF
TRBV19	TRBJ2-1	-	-	TGTGCCAGTAGTATCTTGGCCCCCCCAAGCTCCTACAATGAGCAGTTCTTC	CASSILAPPSSYNEQFF
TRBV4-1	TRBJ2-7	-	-	TGCGCCAGCAGCCAAGGGGGCAAGGACGAGCAGTACTTC	CASSQGGKDEQYF
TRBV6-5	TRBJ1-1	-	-	TGTGCCAGCAGTTACTCGATCCGGGATGTTGAAGCTTTCTTT	CASSYSIRDVEAFF
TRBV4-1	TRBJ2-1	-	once	TGCGCCAGCAGCCAAGGGACTCGTTCCTACAATGAGCAGTTCTTC	CASSQGTRSYNEQFF
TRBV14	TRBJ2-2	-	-	TGTGCCAGCAGCAAGAGAAGCACCGGGGAGCTGTTTTTT	CASSKRSTGELFF
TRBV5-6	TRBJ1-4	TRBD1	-	TGTGCCAGCAGCTCACGTAGGACAGGAAAAAAACTGTTTTTT	CASSSRRTGKKLFF
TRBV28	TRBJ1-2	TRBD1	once	TGTGCCAGCAGTTCCCCTCCTTCAGGGGGCAAGGGCTACACCTTC	CASSSPPSGGKGYTF
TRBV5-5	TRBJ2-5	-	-	TGTGCCAGCAGCTTGGAGACAGCCGACCAAGAGACCCAGTACTTC	CASSLETADQETQYF
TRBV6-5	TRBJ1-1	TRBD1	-	TGTGCCAGCACCTACAGGGGGGCTGGCACTGAAGCTTTCTTT	CASTYRGAGTEAFF
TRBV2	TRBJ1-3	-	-	TGTGCCAGCAGTGAACAGGGGGGAAACACCATATATTTT	CASSEQGGNTIYF
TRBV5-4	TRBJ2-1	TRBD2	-	TGTGCCAGCAGTTTCGACAGTAGCGGGAGGAATGAGCAGTTCTTC	CASSFDSSGRNEQFF
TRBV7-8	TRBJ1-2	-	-	TGTGCCAGCAGCTTGGGACACGGATCTAACTATGGCTACACCTTC	CASSLGHGSNYGYTF
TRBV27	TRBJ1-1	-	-	TGTGCCAGCAATGGGGCCTACACTGAAGCTTGGGATGAAGCTTTCTTT	CASNGAYTEAWDEAFF
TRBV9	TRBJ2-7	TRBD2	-	TGTGCCAGCAGCGTGCGGGGGGACTCCTACGAGCAGTACTTC	CASSVRGDSYEQYF